This note documents a single T cell receptor beta chain sequence. The antigen is not known. This record comes from a study of CD8 T cells in ankylosing spondylitis. TCR beta libraries were made by quantitative 5'-RACE with molecular barcodes. From the 5' RACE reads, TCRdb called clonotypes with MiXCR, one entry per CDR3 protein. The table includes 200,000 to 250,000 distinct CDR3 sequences, 10% to 13% detected once. General study findings and limits: Blood of patients with ankylosing spondylitis appeared to be characterized by a TCR beta motif of eight highly homologous variants. Disease-associated clones were CD8+ and fairly uncommon in peripheral blood.

The CDR3 spans 12 residues. V gave up 0 bases and J gave up 3 bases, with 2 bases separating them. The V gene's germline CDR1 is MNHNS and CDR2 SASEGT. The sequenced sample consisted of blood, either unsorted or a sorted T cell fraction (not recorded which). The rearrangement uses TRBV6-1 and TRBJ1-2; D call uncertain. The source of this sequence is a male donor with ankylosing spondylitis or in good health (not recorded which). The CDR3 DNA follows: TGTGCCAGCAGTGAAGCAGACTATGGCTACACCTTC. Its translation is CASSEADYGYTF.